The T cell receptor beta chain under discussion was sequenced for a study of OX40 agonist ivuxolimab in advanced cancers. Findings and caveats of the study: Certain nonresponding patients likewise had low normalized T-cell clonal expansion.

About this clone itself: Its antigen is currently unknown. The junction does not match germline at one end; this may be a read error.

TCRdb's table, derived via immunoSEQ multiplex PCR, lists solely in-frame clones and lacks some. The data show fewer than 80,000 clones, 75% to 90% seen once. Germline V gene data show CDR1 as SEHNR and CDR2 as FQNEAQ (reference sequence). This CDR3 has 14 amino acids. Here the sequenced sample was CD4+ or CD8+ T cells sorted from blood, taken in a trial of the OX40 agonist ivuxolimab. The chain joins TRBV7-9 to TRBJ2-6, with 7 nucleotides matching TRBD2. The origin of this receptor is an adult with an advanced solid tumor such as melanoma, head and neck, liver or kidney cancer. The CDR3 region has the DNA TGTGCCAGCAGCCCCGGGGCGGGGGTCAACGTCCTGACTTTC. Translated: CASSPGAGVNVLTF.